This TCR beta chain was profiled in a study of blood T cell repertoires in COVID-19. Study at large: Both acute and convalescent COVID-19 samples were obtained from the United States, Italy and Spain. Sources were T cells, B-cell-depleted T cells, or PBMCs; the material itself was cDNA or gDNA.

As originally analysed: Amplifying reference gene primers gave estimates of nucleated cell counts. Here immunoSEQ multiplex PCR was the method, and the copy in TCRdb shows in-frame clones only, minus some. That table furnishes V, J and clone size, whereas the DNA furnished D and trimming. The repertoire includes 150,000 to 200,000 clones, more than 75% of them detected once, and roughly a sixth sits in the top ten. Trimming took 3 bases from V and 6 from J, leaving 18 bases between them. This CDR3 region has 15 residues. The germline gives CDR1 GTSNPN, CDR2 SVGIG (reference sequence). This clone appeared a few times.

The sequence derives from a man aged 55 to 70 with active or convalescent COVID-19. V is TRBV30 and J is TRBJ2-1, with D possibly TRBD2 on 5 matching bases. Sequenced input: peripheral blood. CDR3 loop: CAWSGGLTMGNEQFF. The CDR3 DNA reads as TGTGCCTGGAGCGGCGGGTTAACTATGGGCAATGAGCAGTTCTTC.